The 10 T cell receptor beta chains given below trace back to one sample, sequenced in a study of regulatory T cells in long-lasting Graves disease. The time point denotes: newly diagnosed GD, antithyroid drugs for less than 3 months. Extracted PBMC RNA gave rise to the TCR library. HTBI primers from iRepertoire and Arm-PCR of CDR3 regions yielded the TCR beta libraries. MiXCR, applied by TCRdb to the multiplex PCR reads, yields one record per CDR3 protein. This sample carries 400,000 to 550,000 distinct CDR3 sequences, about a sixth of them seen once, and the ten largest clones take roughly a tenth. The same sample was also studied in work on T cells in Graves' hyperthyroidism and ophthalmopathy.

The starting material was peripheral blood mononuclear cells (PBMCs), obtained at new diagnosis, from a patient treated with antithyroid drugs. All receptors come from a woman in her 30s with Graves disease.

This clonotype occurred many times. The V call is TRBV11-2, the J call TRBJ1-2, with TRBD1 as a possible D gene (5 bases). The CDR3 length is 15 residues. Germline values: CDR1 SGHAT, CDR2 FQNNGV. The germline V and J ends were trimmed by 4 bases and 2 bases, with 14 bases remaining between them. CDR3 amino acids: CASSSLRGLNYGYTF. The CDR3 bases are TGTGCCAGCAGCTCATTAAGGGGTTTGAACTATGGCTACACCTTC.

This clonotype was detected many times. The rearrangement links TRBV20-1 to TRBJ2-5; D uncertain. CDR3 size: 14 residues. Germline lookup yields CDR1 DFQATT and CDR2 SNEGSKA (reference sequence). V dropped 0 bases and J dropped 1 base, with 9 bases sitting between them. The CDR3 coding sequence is TGCAGTGCTAGAGACAGCCCCGCCCAAGAGACCCAGTACTTC. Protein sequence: CSARDSPAQETQYF.

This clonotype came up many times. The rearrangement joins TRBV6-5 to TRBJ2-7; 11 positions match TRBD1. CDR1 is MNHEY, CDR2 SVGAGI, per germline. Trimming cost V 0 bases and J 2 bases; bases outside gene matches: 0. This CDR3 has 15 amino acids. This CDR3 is CASSYSGQGAYEQYF. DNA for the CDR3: TGTGCCAGCAGTTACTCGGGACAGGGGGCCTACGAGCAGTACTTC.

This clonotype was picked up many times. DNA for the CDR3: TGTGCCAGCAGCACTCGGGACGGCTACAATGAGCAGTTCTTC. Encoded protein: CASSTRDGYNEQFF. V and J are TRBV28 and TRBJ2-1; TRBD1 or TRBD2 may be the D gene (5 bases each). V was cut by 6 bases and J by 3 bases, with 12 bases left in between. The germline V gene encodes CDR1 MDHEN and CDR2 SYDVKM. The CDR3 is 14 amino acids.

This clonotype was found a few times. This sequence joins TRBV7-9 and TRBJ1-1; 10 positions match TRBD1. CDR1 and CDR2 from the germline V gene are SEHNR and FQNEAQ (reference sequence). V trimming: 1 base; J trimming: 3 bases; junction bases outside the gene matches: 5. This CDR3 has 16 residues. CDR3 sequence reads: CASSLGDRGGDTEAFF. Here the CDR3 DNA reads TGTGCCAGCAGCTTAGGGGACAGGGGCGGTGACACTGAAGCTTTCTTT. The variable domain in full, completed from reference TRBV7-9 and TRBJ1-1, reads DTGVSQNPRHKITKRGQNVTFRCDPISEHNRLYWYRQTLGQGPEFLTYFQNEAQLEKSRLLSDRFSAERPKGSFSTLEIQRTEQGDSAMYLCASSLGDRGGDTEAFFGQGTRLTVV.

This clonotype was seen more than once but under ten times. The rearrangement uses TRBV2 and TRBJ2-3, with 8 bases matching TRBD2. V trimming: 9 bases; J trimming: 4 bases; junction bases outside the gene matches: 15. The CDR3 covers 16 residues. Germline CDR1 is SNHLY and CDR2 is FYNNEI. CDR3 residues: CARTRLSGSSADTQYF. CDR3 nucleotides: TGTGCCAGGACGAGGTTAAGCGGGAGTTCAGCAGATACGCAGTATTTT. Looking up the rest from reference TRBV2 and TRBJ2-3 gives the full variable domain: EPEVTQTPSHQVTQMGQEVILRCVPISNHLYFYWYRQILGQKVEFLVSFYNNEISEKSEIFDDQFSVERPDGSNFTLKIRSTKLEDSAMYFCARTRLSGSSADTQYFGPGTRLTVL.

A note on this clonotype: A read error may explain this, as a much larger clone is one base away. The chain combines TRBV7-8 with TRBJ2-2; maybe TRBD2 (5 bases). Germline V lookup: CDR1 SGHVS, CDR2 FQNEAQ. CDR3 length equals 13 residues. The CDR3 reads CASSQETAGEPFF. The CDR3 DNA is TGTGCCAGCAGCCAGGAAACGGCCGGGGAGCCGTTTTTT.

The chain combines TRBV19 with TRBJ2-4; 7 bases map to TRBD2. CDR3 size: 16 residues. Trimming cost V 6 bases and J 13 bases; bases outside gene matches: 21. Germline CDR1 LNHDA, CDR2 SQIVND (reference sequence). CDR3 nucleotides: TGTGCCAGTAGCTTCGTGGGGGGAGGGTCCAACAATGAGCAGTACTTC. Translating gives CASSFVGGGSNNEQYF.

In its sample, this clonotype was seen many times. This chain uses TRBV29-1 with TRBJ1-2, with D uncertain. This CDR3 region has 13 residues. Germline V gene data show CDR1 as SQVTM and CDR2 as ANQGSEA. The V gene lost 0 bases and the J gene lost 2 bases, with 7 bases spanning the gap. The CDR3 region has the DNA TGCAGCGTTGAAGAAAGGGTGAACTATGGCTACACCTTC. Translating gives CSVEERVNYGYTF.

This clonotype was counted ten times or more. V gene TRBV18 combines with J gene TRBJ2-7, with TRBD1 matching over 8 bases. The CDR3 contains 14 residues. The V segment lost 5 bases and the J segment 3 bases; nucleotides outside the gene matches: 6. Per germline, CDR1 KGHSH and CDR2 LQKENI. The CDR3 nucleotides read TGTGCCAGCTCAGACCAGGGGGCCAACTACGAGCAGTACTTC. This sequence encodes CASSDQGANYEQYF.